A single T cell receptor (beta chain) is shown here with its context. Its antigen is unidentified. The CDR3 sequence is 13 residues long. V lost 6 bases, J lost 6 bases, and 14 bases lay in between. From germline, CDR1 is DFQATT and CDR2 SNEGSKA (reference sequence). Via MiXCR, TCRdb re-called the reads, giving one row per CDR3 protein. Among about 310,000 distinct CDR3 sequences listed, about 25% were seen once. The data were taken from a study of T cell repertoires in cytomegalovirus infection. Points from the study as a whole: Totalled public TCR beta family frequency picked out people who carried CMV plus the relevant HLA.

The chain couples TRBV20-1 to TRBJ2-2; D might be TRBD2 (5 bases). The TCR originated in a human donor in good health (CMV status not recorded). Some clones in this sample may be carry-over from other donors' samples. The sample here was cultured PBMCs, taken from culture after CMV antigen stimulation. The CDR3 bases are TGCAGTGCGAGGGAGTTTGGGGCCGGGGAGCTGTTTTTT. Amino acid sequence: CSAREFGAGELFF.